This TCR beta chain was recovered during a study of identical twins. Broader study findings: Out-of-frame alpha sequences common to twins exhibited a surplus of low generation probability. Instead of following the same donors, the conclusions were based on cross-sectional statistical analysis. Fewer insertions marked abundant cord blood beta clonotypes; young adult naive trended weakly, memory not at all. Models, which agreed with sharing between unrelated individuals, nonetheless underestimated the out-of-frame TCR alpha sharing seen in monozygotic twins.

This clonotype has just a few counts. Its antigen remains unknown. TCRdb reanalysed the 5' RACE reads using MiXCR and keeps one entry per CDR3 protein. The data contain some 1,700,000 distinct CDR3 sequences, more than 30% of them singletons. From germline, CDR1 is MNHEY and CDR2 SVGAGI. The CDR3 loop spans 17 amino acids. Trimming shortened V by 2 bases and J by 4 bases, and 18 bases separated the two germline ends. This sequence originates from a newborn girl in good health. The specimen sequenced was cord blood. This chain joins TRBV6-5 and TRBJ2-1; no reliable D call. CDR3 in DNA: TGTGCCAGCAGTTACCGACAAGCGACCCATTCGTACAATGAGCAGTTCTTC. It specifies CASSYRQATHSYNEQFF.